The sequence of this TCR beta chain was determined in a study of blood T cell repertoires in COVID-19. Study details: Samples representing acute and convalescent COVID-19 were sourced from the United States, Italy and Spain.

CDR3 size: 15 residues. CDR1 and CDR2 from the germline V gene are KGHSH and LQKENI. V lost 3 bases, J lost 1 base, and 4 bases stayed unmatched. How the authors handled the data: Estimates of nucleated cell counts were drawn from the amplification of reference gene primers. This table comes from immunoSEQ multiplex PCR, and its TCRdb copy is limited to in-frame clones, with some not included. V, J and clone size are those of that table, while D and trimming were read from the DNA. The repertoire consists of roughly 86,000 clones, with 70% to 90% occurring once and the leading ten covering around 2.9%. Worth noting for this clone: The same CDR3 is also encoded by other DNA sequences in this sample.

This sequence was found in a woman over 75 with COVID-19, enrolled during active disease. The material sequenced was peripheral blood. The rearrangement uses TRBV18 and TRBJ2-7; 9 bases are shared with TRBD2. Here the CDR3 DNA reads TGTGCCAGCTCACCGGGTAGCGGGGGTTCCTACGAGCAGTACTTC. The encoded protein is CASSPGSGGSYEQYF. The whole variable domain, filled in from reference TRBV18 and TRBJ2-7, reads NAGVMQNPRHLVRRRGQEARLRCSPMKGHSHVYWYRQLPEEGLKFMVYLQKENIIDESGMPKERFSAEFPKEGPSILRIQQVVRGDSAAYFCASSPGSGGSYEQYFGPGTRLTVT.